Listed below are T cell receptor beta chains from one sample, sequenced in a study of T-cell memory formation after mild COVID-19. TCRdb analysed the 5' RACE reads with MiXCR anew, one entry per CDR3 protein. This table holds tens of thousands of distinct CDR3 sequences, approximately 15% found once. The sequenced sample consisted of PBMCs or a T cell subset sorted from them (not recorded which). The receptors stem from an adult woman who had mild COVID-19 (a few samples of this study predate the infection). Cell type and time point are not known. Each CDR3 is given with its conserved first and last residue. The D gene is left open where the match is weak. Where a row states a size, it is once, few, many or the class of an expanded clone; other rows omit it.

TRBD1	.	16	TRBV12-3/TRBV12-4	TRBJ2-2	CASSLEGQPNTGELFF	TGTGCCAGCAGTTTAGAGGGACAGCCGAACACCGGGGAGCTGTTTTTT
.	few	16	TRBV7-3	TRBJ1-1	CASSLLGRGGGTEAFF	TGTGCCAGCAGCTTATTGGGTAGGGGAGGCGGCACTGAAGCTTTCTTT
TRBD1	few	16	TRBV20-1	TRBJ2-1	CSATTTWQGARNEQFF	TGCAGTGCTACTACAACGTGGCAGGGGGCTAGAAATGAGCAGTTCTTC
.	few	12	TRBV25-1	TRBJ1-1	CASSLPDGEAFF	TGTGCCAGCAGTCTACCGGACGGTGAAGCTTTCTTT
.	many	16	TRBV7-2	TRBJ2-2	CASSPPARLNTGELFF	TGTGCCAGCAGCCCCCCCGCCAGGCTCAACACCGGGGAGCTGTTTTTT
TRBD2	many	18	TRBV28	TRBJ2-5	CASSPGLWLAGIQETQYF	TGTGCCAGCAGTCCAGGACTCTGGCTAGCGGGGATACAAGAGACCCAGTACTTC
.	.	16	TRBV5-1	TRBJ1-5	CASSLDGLYSNQPQHF	TGCGCCAGCAGCTTGGACGGTCTTTATAGCAATCAGCCCCAGCATTTT
.	many	13	TRBV4-2	TRBJ2-7	CASSQAFDYEQYF	TGTGCCAGCAGCCAGGCCTTTGACTACGAGCAGTACTTC
TRBD1	.	15	TRBV29-1	TRBJ2-7	CSVEVGTGGAYEQYF	TGCAGCGTTGAGGTCGGGACAGGGGGGGCCTACGAGCAGTACTTC
TRBD1	.	14	TRBV15	TRBJ1-1	CATSRTGTNTEAFF	TGTGCCACCAGCCGGACAGGTACGAACACTGAAGCTTTCTTT
TRBD2	.	16	TRBV5-5	TRBJ2-1	CASSLVASGGQIEGFF	TGTGCCAGCAGCTTGGTGGCTAGCGGGGGCCAGATAGAGGGGTTCTTC
.	few	15	TRBV10-3	TRBJ2-2	CAVSPESRRTGELFF	TGTGCCGTCTCCCCGGAGAGCCGGAGGACCGGGGAGCTGTTTTTT
.	.	15	TRBV27	TRBJ2-2	CASRPQNSGTGELFF	TGTGCCAGCCGACCCCAGAATTCGGGGACCGGGGAGCTGTTTTTT
TRBD1	many	19	TRBV3-1	TRBJ2-1	CASSQAIMEGQGYYNEQFF	TGTGCCAGCAGCCAAGCTATCATGGAGGGACAGGGGTACTACAATGAGCAGTTCTTC
.	.	17	TRBV12-3/TRBV12-4	TRBJ2-7	CASSPRALGGTPHEQYF	TGTGCCAGCAGTCCCCGGGCCCTCGGAGGCACCCCCCACGAGCAGTACTTC
TRBD2	.	15	TRBV29-1	TRBJ2-1	CSVRLAGATYNEQFF	TGCAGCGTGAGACTAGCGGGAGCCACCTACAATGAGCAGTTCTTC
.	.	16	TRBV5-1	TRBJ2-7	CASSLRKDIIPYEQYF	TGCGCCAGCAGCTTAAGGAAGGACATCATTCCCTACGAGCAGTACTTC
.	.	15	TRBV6-2/TRBV6-3	TRBJ2-7	CASSYSTGGSYEQYF	TGTGCCAGCAGTTACTCCACGGGCGGCTCCTACGAGCAGTACTTC
.	.	13	TRBV7-3	TRBJ2-2	CASSFSNPGELFF	TGTGCCAGCAGCTTTTCTAATCCCGGGGAGCTGTTTTTT
.	.	17	TRBV25-1	TRBJ2-1	CASSMDVGGRSYNEQFF	TGTGCCAGCAGCATGGACGTCGGAGGCCGCTCCTACAATGAGCAGTTCTTC
.	.	12	TRBV13	TRBJ1-2	CASSSPSTGYTF	TGTGCCAGCAGCTCCCCCTCGACTGGCTACACCTTC
.	few	15	TRBV5-5	TRBJ2-1	CASSLWRGQEYEQFF	TGTGCCAGCAGCCTCTGGAGGGGGCAGGAGTATGAGCAGTTCTTC
.	few	15	TRBV5-1	TRBJ2-7	CASSLEAFFSYEQYF	TGCGCCAGCAGCTTGGAGGCATTTTTCTCCTACGAGCAGTACTTC
TRBD2	.	15	TRBV5-1	TRBJ2-7	CASSYGLVGSYEQYF	TGCGCCAGCAGCTATGGACTAGTCGGCTCCTACGAGCAGTACTTC
.	.	15	TRBV7-2	TRBJ2-7	CASSPDLPTLYEQYF	TGTGCCAGCAGCCCCGACCTACCTACGCTCTACGAGCAGTACTTC
.	.	14	TRBV4-2	TRBJ2-7	CASSQDNQYYEQYF	TGTGCCAGCAGCCAAGATAATCAGTACTACGAGCAGTACTTC
TRBD2	.	16	TRBV6-1	TRBJ2-7	CASSVSGSESSYEQYF	TGTGCCAGCAGCGTTAGCGGGAGCGAAAGCTCCTACGAGCAGTACTTC
TRBD2	few	15	TRBV6-5	TRBJ2-7	CASSFAGVNSYEQYF	TGTGCCAGCAGTTTTGCGGGGGTTAACTCCTACGAGCAGTACTTC
.	few	15	TRBV5-8	TRBJ1-2	CASRTGRELVYGYTF	TGTGCCAGCAGGACGGGCAGGGAGCTCGTCTATGGCTACACCTTC
.	.	12	TRBV21-1	TRBJ2-3	CASGTEGDTQYF	TGTGCCAGCGGGACAGAGGGAGATACGCAGTATTTT
TRBD2	.	15	TRBV9	TRBJ2-1	CASSVSSGGSNEQFF	TGTGCCAGCAGCGTGTCTAGCGGGGGGTCCAATGAGCAGTTCTTC
.	.	14	TRBV29-1	TRBJ1-2	CSVEDTNRVHGYTF	TGCAGCGTTGAAGATACAAACAGGGTCCATGGCTACACCTTC
.	few	14	TRBV7-9	TRBJ2-1	CASSWRSSYNEQFF	TGTGCCAGCAGCTGGAGGAGCTCCTACAATGAGCAGTTCTTC
.	few	12	TRBV29-1	TRBJ2-2	CSVEEGTGELFF	TGCAGCGTTGAAGAGGGCACCGGGGAGCTGTTTTTT
.	many	15	TRBV27	TRBJ2-1	CASSIWGVQYNEQFF	TGTGCCAGCAGTATCTGGGGAGTACAGTACAATGAGCAGTTCTTC
TRBD1	.	16	TRBV7-9	TRBJ1-1	CASSAGQGYPNTEVFF	TGTGCCAGCAGCGCCGGACAGGGGTACCCTAACACTGAAGTTTTCTTT
TRBD2	.	15	TRBV15	TRBJ2-1	CATSSGTSGGHEQFF	TGTGCCACCAGCAGCGGGACTAGCGGAGGTCATGAGCAGTTCTTC
.	few	14	TRBV27	TRBJ2-7	CASSLVAATYEQYF	TGTGCCAGCAGTTTAGTGGCTGCAACCTACGAGCAGTACTTC
TRBD2	.	16	TRBV7-9	TRBJ2-7	CASSARLAGGDYEQYF	TGTGCCAGCAGCGCCCGACTAGCGGGGGGGGACTACGAGCAGTACTTC
TRBD2	.	17	TRBV7-8	TRBJ2-1	CASSLTLGGSGRAYAFF	TGTGCCAGCAGCTTAACACTGGGGGGTAGCGGGAGGGCCTACGCGTTCTTC